Listed below are T cell receptor beta chains from one sample, sequenced in a study of blood T cell repertoires in COVID-19. Measured with immunoSEQ multiplex PCR; TCRdb has only the in-frame clones, and not every one. The sample records around 77,000 clones, around 83% being singletons. The sample was peripheral blood. The source is a man younger than 40 with COVID-19, enrolled during active disease. CDR3s include the opening cysteine and the closing phenylalanine or tryptophan. Fields, in order: D gene, J gene, V gene, clone size, CDR3 protein, CDR3 DNA. A D gene is named only where the DNA matches it firmly. Clone size appears in some rows only: once, few, many, or a class for an expanded clone.

>TRBD1|TRBJ2-7|TRBV6-5|.
CASRIPGQGSSQYF
TGTGCCAGCAGAATCCCGGGACAGGGTTCATCACAGTACTTC
>TRBD1|TRBJ1-5|TRBV2|.
CASTEDRGINQPQHF
TGTGCCAGCACGGAGGACAGGGGAATAAATCAGCCCCAGCATTTT
>TRBD1|TRBJ1-1|TRBV5-6|once
CASSPYRGWNTEAFF
TGTGCCAGCAGCCCTTACAGGGGATGGAACACTGAAGCTTTCTTT
>.|TRBJ2-2|TRBV6-4|few
CASGALVANTGELFF
TGTGCCAGCGGGGCGCTGGTCGCGAACACCGGGGAGCTGTTTTTT
>TRBD1|TRBJ1-2|TRBV23-1|.
CASSQCETGGYGYTF
TGCGCCAGCAGTCAATGTGAGACAGGGGGATATGGCTACACCTTC
>TRBD2|TRBJ2-1|TRBV28|.
CASSLFSGRSSYNEQFF
TGTGCCAGCAGTTTATTTAGCGGGAGATCCTCCTACAATGAGCAGTTCTTC
>TRBD1|TRBJ2-7|TRBV7-2|.
CASSPGTGRYEQYF
TGTGCCAGCAGCCCGGGGACAGGGCGGTACGAGCAGTACTTC
>.|TRBJ2-3|TRBV10-2|.
CASKEGRNTDTQYF
TGCGCCAGCAAAGAGGGTAGGAACACAGATACGCAGTATTTT
>.|TRBJ1-2|TRBV5-4|.
CASSFGTGRGYTF
TGTGCCAGCAGCTTTGGCACAGGAAGGGGCTACACCTTC
>TRBD2|TRBJ2-7|TRBV7-2|.
CASSSGLAWDEQYF
TGTGCCAGCAGCTCGGGACTAGCGTGGGACGAGCAGTACTTC
>TRBD1|TRBJ2-1|TRBV7-2|.
CASSSRQGEQFF
TGTGCCAGCAGCTCAAGACAGGGTGAGCAGTTCTTC
>TRBD1|TRBJ1-2|TRBV15|few
CATTRTGGFYGYTF
TGTGCCACCACGAGGACAGGGGGCTTCTATGGCTACACCTTC
>.|TRBJ2-7|TRBV7-2|.
CASSLALGTGIYSYEQYF
.
>TRBD2|TRBJ2-1|TRBV27|.
CASSLTSGPYNEQFF
TGTGCCAGCAGTTTAACTAGCGGTCCTTACAATGAGCAGTTCTTC
>.|TRBJ2-1|TRBV12-2|once
CASRLTGRESDEQFF
TGTGCAAGTCGCTTAACCGGGCGGGAGTCCGATGAGCAGTTCTTC
>.|TRBJ2-2|TRBV6-1|.
CASSEHGRITGELFF
TGTGCCAGCAGTGAACACGGTCGTATCACCGGGGAGCTGTTTTTT
>.|TRBJ1-5|TRBV24-1|few
CATSDFQANQPQHF
TGTGCCACCAGTGATTTCCAGGCCAATCAGCCCCAGCATTTT
>TRBD2|TRBJ2-3|TRBV10-2|.
CASSEPRRAGGSTDTQYF
TGCGCCAGCAGTGAGCCCAGGCGGGCGGGAGGGAGCACAGATACGCAGTATTTT
>TRBD2|TRBJ2-2|TRBV7-9|.
CASFSQREGTGELFF
TGTGCCAGCTTTTCCCAGCGGGAGGGCACCGGGGAGCTGTTTTTT
>TRBD2|TRBJ2-7|TRBV4-1|few
CASSQLTGGPYEQYF
TGCGCCAGCAGCCAATTAACGGGAGGGCCCTACGAGCAGTACTTC
>.|TRBJ1-2|TRBV10-3|.
CAILTPRSRLGNYGYTF
TGTGCCATCCTTACCCCCCGGTCTAGACTAGGAAACTATGGCTACACCTTC
>TRBD1|TRBJ2-1|TRBV6-5|.
CASSPGQDNEQFF
TGTGCCAGCAGTCCGGGACAGGACAATGAGCAGTTCTTC
>TRBD1|TRBJ1-4|TRBV7-2|.
CASSRDRGNREKLFF
TGTGCCAGCAGCCGGGACAGGGGGAACCGTGAAAAACTGTTTTTT
>.|TRBJ1-1|TRBV6-2/TRBV6-3|.
CASSSQGMNTEAFF
TGTGCCAGCAGTTCACAGGGTATGAACACTGAAGCTTTCTTT
>.|TRBJ2-2|TRBV30|.
CAWSVSGANTGELFF
TGTGCCTGGAGTGTATCAGGGGCGAACACCGGGGAGCTGTTTTTT
>.|TRBJ1-2|TRBV19|.
CASSISYRTQNYGYTF
TGTGCCAGTAGTATAAGTTACCGGACACAAAACTATGGCTACACCTTC
>.|TRBJ1-5|TRBV19|.
CASSTQGNNQPQHF
TGTGCCAGTAGCACCCAGGGGAACAATCAGCCCCAGCATTTT
>.|TRBJ1-5|TRBV6-5|.
CASSRRRGQPQHF
TGTGCCAGCAGTCGGCGGAGGGGTCAGCCCCAGCATTTT
>.|TRBJ2-3|TRBV2|.
CASRSGTLGPYTQYF
TGTGCCAGCAGATCCGGGACTTTGGGCCCTTATACGCAGTATTTT
>.|TRBJ1-5|TRBV7-9|.
CASSLEIVQGENQPQHF
TGTGCCAGCAGCTTAGAAATAGTACAGGGTGAAAATCAGCCCCAGCATTTT
>.|TRBJ1-1|TRBV7-8|.
CASSSRRDSEAFF
TGTGCCAGCAGCTCCCGACGGGATAGTGAAGCTTTCTTT
>TRBD1|TRBJ1-1|TRBV24-1|once
CATSDLWDRGPRGTEAFF
TGTGCCACCAGTGATTTGTGGGACAGGGGTCCGAGGGGCACTGAAGCTTTCTTT
>.|TRBJ1-2|TRBV7-9|.
CASSLDGGTYGYTF
TGTGCCAGCAGCTTAGACGGGGGAACTTATGGCTACACCTTC
>.|TRBJ2-7|TRBV12-5|.
CASGSGLYEQYF
TGTGCTAGTGGTTCCGGACTCTACGAGCAGTACTTC
>.|TRBJ1-4|TRBV10-1|.
CASSGHLNEKLFF
TGCGCCAGCAGTGGACACCTAAATGAAAAACTGTTTTTT
>.|TRBJ2-1|TRBV7-8|.
CASSLVWAGNNEQFF
TGTGCCAGCAGCTTAGTTTGGGCAGGGAACAATGAGCAGTTCTTC
>TRBD2|TRBJ2-7|TRBV28|.
CASSLLAASGRKDEQYF
TGTGCCAGCAGTTTGCTGGCGGCTAGCGGGAGAAAGGACGAGCAGTACTTC
>.|TRBJ2-5|TRBV5-1|.
CASSIGHQEETQYF
TGCGCCAGCAGCATTGGACATCAAGAAGAGACCCAGTACTTC
>TRBD2|TRBJ2-3|TRBV28|.
CASSFGTSGRATDTQYF
TGTGCCAGCAGTTTTGGGACTAGCGGGAGGGCCACAGATACGCAGTATTTT
>.|TRBJ1-1|TRBV6-2/TRBV6-3|.
CASSYSAASEAFF
TGTGCCAGCAGTTACTCGGCGGCATCTGAAGCTTTCTTT
>TRBD2|TRBJ2-2|TRBV18|.
CASSRLAANTGELFF
TGTGCCAGCTCACGACTAGCGGCGAACACCGGGGAGCTGTTTTTT
>TRBD2|TRBJ2-1|TRBV11-2|.
CASSIRTSGGEQFF
TGTGCCAGCAGCATACGGACTAGCGGGGGGGAGCAGTTCTTC
>TRBD2|TRBJ2-3|TRBV19|.
CASSSGLAGHTDTQYF
TGTGCCAGTAGTTCGGGACTAGCGGGGCACACAGATACGCAGTATTTT
>.|TRBJ1-1|TRBV5-1|few
CASRYRGGRTPTEAFF
TGCGCCAGCAGGTACCGCGGGGGAAGGACCCCAACTGAAGCTTTCTTT
>.|TRBJ1-1|TRBV3-1/TRBV3-2|.
CASSQAGYSTEAFF
TGTGCCAGCAGCCAAGCAGGGTATTCCACTGAAGCTTTCTTT
>.|TRBJ2-1|TRBV5-6|.
CASSLAREETDNEQFF
TGTGCCAGCAGCTTGGCCCGGGAAGAGACGGACAATGAGCAGTTCTTC